The 31 T cell receptor beta chains below come from one sample, sequenced in a study of blood T cell repertoires in COVID-19. Sequencing used immunoSEQ multiplex PCR; TCRdb keeps in-frame clones, though not all of them. Of 40,000 or so clones listed, 81% are singletons. Sequencing was carried out using peripheral blood. All receptors come from a middle-aged man with active or convalescent COVID-19.

The J gene is TRBJ1-6, the V gene TRBV3-1 (or the pseudogene TRBV3-2); the match to TRBD1 covers 12 bases. The germline CDR1 and CDR2 sequences are LGHDT and YNNKEL (reference sequence). The V segment lost 4 bases and the J segment 7 bases; nucleotides outside the gene matches: 11. This CDR3 contains 18 residues. The CDR3 loop is CASSPTPGTGGRNSPLHF. Written as DNA, the CDR3 is TGTGCCAGCAGCCCTACTCCCGGGACAGGGGGCCGCAATTCACCCCTCCACTTT.

The chain combines TRBV27 with TRBJ2-3; a weak D match, TRBD1 (6 bases). CDR3 size: 16 residues. Trimming removed 5 bases at V and 3 bases at J, with 18 bases between. CDR1 and CDR2 (germline): MNHEY, SMNVEV (reference sequence). CDR3 coding DNA: TGTGCCAGCAGTATTACCCTACAGGGCTCGACAGATACGCAGTATTTT. Encoded protein: CASSITLQGSTDTQYF.

The gene calls are TRBV28 and TRBJ2-7; D call uncertain. CDR1 MDHEN and CDR2 SYDVKM come from the germline V gene. Between the trimmed V and J ends, which lost 8 bases and 4 bases, there was a span of 18 bases. CDR3 length: 14 amino acids. The CDR3 bases are TGTGCCAGCGTTCCCGAGGCGGCTCCGTACGAGCAGTACTTC. This sequence encodes CASVPEAAPYEQYF.

The sample holds a few counts of this clone. The chain employs TRBV5-1 and TRBJ1-2; no clear D. Trimming shortened V by 1 base and J by 3 bases, and 10 bases separated the two germline ends. The CDR3 loop spans 14 amino acids. Germline assignment: CDR1 SGHRS and CDR2 YFSETQ. CDR3 DNA: TGCGCCAGCAGCTTGCGGGAGGACTACTATGGCTACACCTTC. Residues: CASSLREDYYGYTF.

The chain carries TRBV7-3 and TRBJ1-2; D uncertain. The CDR3 is 13 amino acids. Germline V gene data show CDR1 as SGHTA and CDR2 as FQGTGA. V was pared by 3 bases and J by 4 bases, with 9 bases between. The CDR3 region is CASSLGVSYGYTF. In nucleotides, the CDR3 is TGTGCCAGCAGCTTGGGAGTTAGCTATGGCTACACCTTC.

This chain joins TRBV29-1 and TRBJ2-1; 7 nucleotides line up with TRBD1. CDR1 and CDR2 from the germline V gene are SQVTM and ANQGSEA. The CDR3 covers 12 residues. Trimming at V came to 6 bases and at J to 11 bases, leaving 10 bases not matched to a gene. The CDR3 protein is CSVLIDREKQFF. The CDR3 nucleotides are TGCAGCGTACTAATTGACAGGGAAAAGCAGTTCTTC.

This chain connects TRBV4-2 to TRBJ2-3, with D tentatively TRBD2 (5 bases). Germline assignment: CDR1 LGHNA and CDR2 YNFKEQ. This CDR3 is 14 amino acids long. The V end lost 3 bases, the J end lost 2 bases, and 9 bases lay between the germline ends. The CDR3 loop reads CASSHEGSTDTQYF. CDR3 in DNA: TGTGCCAGCAGCCACGAGGGATCCACAGATACGCAGTATTTT.

V and J are TRBV27 and TRBJ2-7, with D tentatively TRBD2 (7 bases). CDR1 and CDR2 (germline): MNHEY, SMNVEV (reference sequence). V was trimmed by 6 bases and J by 5 bases, leaving 20 bases between them. This CDR3 has 15 amino acids. The CDR3 is CASSQGGGRVHEQYF. The CDR3 coding sequence is TGTGCCAGCAGCCAAGGGGGGGGAAGAGTGCACGAGCAGTACTTC.

This chain uses TRBV3-1 (or the pseudogene TRBV3-2) with TRBJ1-2; D unclear. This CDR3 comprises 12 residues. CDR1 and CDR2 (germline): LGHDT, YNNKEL (reference sequence). V lost 0 bases and J lost 3, with 2 bases in between. The CDR3 is CASSQDYYGYTF. In nucleotides, the CDR3 is TGTGCCAGCAGCCAAGACTACTATGGCTACACCTTC.

This clone was observed a handful of times. The chain links TRBV12-3 or TRBV12-4 to TRBJ1-2; weak D call: TRBD1 (5 bases). This CDR3 has 13 residues. V was shortened by 3 bases and J by 13 bases, with 18 bases between the two germline ends. The CDR3, as DNA: TGTGCCAGCAGTTTCCGAGAAACAGGAGCCAGCACCTTC. This sequence encodes CASSFRETGASTF.

The V gene is TRBV28, the J gene TRBJ2-7; 10 bases match TRBD2. Per germline, CDR1 MDHEN and CDR2 SYDVKM. Trimming took 8 bases from V and 4 from J; bases not matched to a gene: 2. This CDR3 comprises 12 residues. Written as DNA, the CDR3 is TGTGCCAGCGGTAGCGGGGGGTACGAGCAGTACTTC. It specifies CASGSGGYEQYF.

This sequence joins TRBV5-1 and TRBJ2-7, with a possible D match to TRBD1 (6 bases). V dropped 0 bases and J dropped 3 bases, with 10 bases sitting between them. This CDR3 has 14 residues. CDR1 and CDR2 (germline): SGHRS, YFSETQ. The CDR3 loop is CASSLAGDIYEQYF. For the CDR3, the DNA is TGCGCCAGCAGCTTGGCCGGGGACATCTACGAGCAGTACTTC.

V usage is TRBV5-1 and J usage is TRBJ1-1; D is ambiguous. This CDR3 is built from 14 residues. Germline V gene data show CDR1 as SGHRS and CDR2 as YFSETQ. With 4 bases removed from V and 0 bases from J, the gap between germline ends came to 10 bases. The CDR3 coding sequence is TGCGCCAGCAGCCCCGGACTGATGAACACTGAAGCTTTCTTT. Residues: CASSPGLMNTEAFF.

J is TRBJ2-7 and V is TRBV5-5, with D maybe TRBD1 (7 bases). Trimming took off 0 bases at V and 2 bases at J, with 15 bases between the two ends. The CDR3 is 16 amino acids. Germline V lookup: CDR1 SGHKS, CDR2 YYEKEE (reference sequence). As DNA, the CDR3 is TGTGCCAGCAGCTTGGTACCAGGGGGGAATGCCTACGAGCAGTACTTC. Translating gives CASSLVPGGNAYEQYF.

CDR3 residues: CASSQEGWRNTEAFF. Written as DNA, the CDR3 is TGTGCCAGCAGCCAAGAAGGTTGGAGGAACACTGAAGCTTTCTTT. The chain is built from TRBV4-2 and TRBJ1-1, with D uncertain. The CDR3 covers 15 residues. The germline V and J ends were trimmed by 0 bases and 1 base, with 9 bases remaining between them. The germline gives CDR1 LGHNA, CDR2 YNFKEQ.

The CDR3 protein is CASSHPRSPLHF. CDR3 coding DNA: TGTGCCAGCAGCCACCCCCGGTCACCCCTCCACTTT. The chain has TRBV3-1 (or the pseudogene TRBV3-2) and TRBJ1-6, with no clear D. Germline V gene sequence: CDR1 LGHDT, CDR2 YNNKEL (reference sequence). The CDR3 contains 12 residues. V shed 3 bases and J shed 10 bases, with 7 bases lying between them.

The chain employs TRBV19 and TRBJ2-7; D is perhaps TRBD1 (6 bases). CDR1 and CDR2 from the germline V gene are LNHDA and SQIVND (reference sequence). This CDR3 is built from 15 residues. V lost 6 bases, J lost 0 bases, and 15 bases lay in between. The CDR3 nucleotides read TGTGCCAGTAGCATCAGGGGTTCAGACTCCTACGAGCAGTACTTC. Its translation is CASSIRGSDSYEQYF.

The chain recombines TRBV9 with TRBJ2-3, with 8 bases fitting TRBD1. V gave up 2 bases and J gave up 1 base; unmatched junction bases: 0. The CDR3 has 14 amino acids. Looked up from germline, CDR1 is SGDLS and CDR2 is YYNGEE. Here the CDR3 DNA reads TGTGCCAGCAGCGTGGACAGGGGCACAGATACGCAGTATTTT. This codes for CASSVDRGTDTQYF.

This clone was detected once. V usage is TRBV6-1 and J usage is TRBJ1-2; 9 positions match TRBD1. V lost 3 bases, J lost 4 bases, and 3 bases stayed unmatched. The CDR3 spans 14 residues. Germline V gene data show CDR1 as MNHNS and CDR2 as SASEGT. The CDR3 DNA is TGTGCCAGCAGTGAGGGACAGGGCCTCTATGGCTACACCTTC. Translation: CASSEGQGLYGYTF.

The V call is TRBV2, the J call TRBJ2-3; 8 bases map to TRBD1. CDR1 and CDR2 from the germline V gene are SNHLY and FYNNEI. The CDR3 consists of 15 residues. CDR3 residues: CASQPDRGTLDTQYF. The CDR3 DNA follows: TGTGCAAGCCAGCCAGACAGGGGTACGTTAGATACGCAGTATTTT.

The chain carries TRBV5-6 and TRBJ1-1; 7 nucleotides align to TRBD1. The CDR3 totals 14 residues. Unmatched junction bases numbered 5, after V lost 2 bases and J lost 4 bases. Per germline, CDR1 SGHDT and CDR2 YYEEEE. The CDR3 here is CASSLGGRGTEAFF. CDR3 DNA sequence: TGTGCCAGCAGCTTAGGGGGCCGCGGCACTGAAGCTTTCTTT.

V and J are TRBV27 and TRBJ1-5; 7 bases line up with TRBD1. Unmatched junction bases numbered 9, after V lost 6 bases and J lost 4 bases. This CDR3 has 15 amino acids. The germline CDR1 and CDR2 sequences are MNHEY and SMNVEV (reference sequence). CDR3 sequence: CASRSSTGVNQPQHF. CDR3 DNA: TGTGCCAGCAGATCTTCAACAGGGGTGAATCAGCCCCAGCATTTT.

The CDR3 loop is CASSPPRGLASTGELFF. The CDR3 DNA reads TGTGCCAGCAGCCCGCCCCGAGGGCTAGCTTCAACCGGGGAGCTGTTTTTT. The chain uses TRBV13 and TRBJ2-2, with D possibly matching TRBD2 (5 bases). This CDR3 is 17 amino acids long. Trimming left V 5 bases short and J 5 bases short, with 21 bases between. Germline CDR1 PRHDT, CDR2 FYEKMQ (reference sequence). Full variable domain (remainder filled in from reference TRBV13 and TRBJ2-2): AAGVIQSPRHLIKEKRETATLKCYPIPRHDTVYWYQQGPGQDPQFLISFYEKMQSDKGSIPDRFSAQQFSDYHSELNMSSLELGDSALYFCASSPPRGLASTGELFFGEGSRLTVL.

This clone was recorded a few times. The chain carries TRBV11-2 and TRBJ1-1; D not resolved. Germline V gene data show CDR1 as SGHAT and CDR2 as FQNNGV. CDR3 size: 13 residues. Trimming shortened V by 5 bases and J by 10 bases, and 17 bases separated the two germline ends. The chain's CDR3 is CASSPQRELAAFF. CDR3 in DNA: TGTGCCAGCAGCCCCCAGCGGGAGCTAGCAGCTTTCTTT.

V usage is TRBV7-3 and J usage is TRBJ2-1, with no clear D. Per the germline V gene, CDR1 is SGHTA and CDR2 is FQGTGA. This CDR3 contains 13 residues. Trimming cost V 2 bases and J 5 bases, with 7 bases left between them. The CDR3 here is CASSLRGDNEQFF. Written as DNA, the CDR3 is TGTGCCAGCAGCTTACGCGGTGACAATGAGCAGTTCTTC.

This clone was picked up one time. The chain couples TRBV7-2 to TRBJ1-1, with TRBD1 as a possible D gene (5 bases). Germline-derived CDR1 and CDR2 are SGHTA and FQGNSA. The CDR3 spans 14 residues. The germline V and J ends were trimmed by 2 bases and 0 bases, with 7 bases remaining between them. Here the CDR3 reads CASSLPGLNTEAFF. CDR3 sequence (DNA): TGTGCCAGCAGCTTACCAGGGCTGAACACTGAAGCTTTCTTT.

V is TRBV6-5 and J is TRBJ1-4, with TRBD1 matching 9 bases. There are 15 residues in the CDR3. V dropped 6 bases and J dropped 8; count of bases not matched to a gene: 10. Per the germline V gene, CDR1 is MNHEY and CDR2 is SVGAGI. The DNA for the CDR3 is TGTGCCAGCAGCCTACTGACAGGGGGAGGGGAAAAACTGTTTTTT. Its protein is CASSLLTGGGEKLFF.

CDR3 loop: CASRPQGTGNTIYF. The CDR3 coding sequence is TGTGCCAGCAGGCCACAGGGGACTGGAAACACCATATATTTT. The V call is TRBV28, the J call TRBJ1-3; the match to TRBD1 covers 7 bases. V shed 6 bases and J 2 bases; nucleotides not matched to a gene: 4. The CDR3 contains 14 residues. The germline V gene encodes CDR1 MDHEN and CDR2 SYDVKM.

The rearrangement uses TRBV3-1 (or the pseudogene TRBV3-2) and TRBJ1-2, with TRBD1 matching over 9 bases. There are 15 residues in the CDR3. Germline V gives CDR1 LGHDT, CDR2 YNNKEL (reference sequence). V dropped 5 bases and J dropped 5; count of bases not matched to a gene: 9. This CDR3 is CASSDTGTGPYGYTF. The CDR3 bases are TGTGCCAGCAGCGATACCGGGACAGGGCCGTATGGCTACACCTTC.

This clone appeared a few times. This chain connects TRBV5-1 to TRBJ1-5, with TRBD1 matching 9 bases. Germline V gene data show CDR1 as SGHRS and CDR2 as YFSETQ. The CDR3 sequence is 15 residues long. V was pared by 0 bases and J by 4 bases, with 2 bases of the junction left unmatched. CDR3 DNA: TGCGCCAGCAGCTTGGAAGGGACAGGGAATCAGCCCCAGCATTTT. Encoded protein: CASSLEGTGNQPQHF.

The chain couples TRBV5-1 to TRBJ2-3; 12 nucleotides line up with TRBD2. This CDR3 contains 17 residues. The germline CDR1 and CDR2 sequences are SGHRS and YFSETQ. Germline trimming cut 2 bases from V and 3 bases from J; bases unmatched to any gene: 7. CDR3 sequence: CASSFGRLAGETDTQYF. The CDR3 DNA reads as TGCGCCAGCAGCTTTGGCAGACTAGCGGGAGAGACAGATACGCAGTATTTT.